This T cell receptor (beta chain) was sequenced in a study of T cell repertoires in cytomegalovirus infection. Study-level findings and limits: Dominating the ex vivo response were HLA-C-restricted CMV-specific TCR beta clonotypes. CMV carriers with the relevant HLA were identified by cumulative public TCR beta family frequency.

This clonotype was picked up many times. Its antigen remains unknown. Germline V lookup: CDR1 KGHSH, CDR2 LQKENI. The CDR3 is 16 amino acids. Trimming cost V 1 base and J 3 bases, with 13 bases left between them. TCRdb recomputed calls from the reads with MiXCR, one row per CDR3 protein. This sample has fewer than 400,000 distinct CDR3 sequences, with 15% to 20% found just once. This chain uses TRBV18 with TRBJ1-3; D call uncertain. This receptor was identified in a human donor in good health (CMV status not recorded). Some clones in this sample may be carry-over from other donors' samples. Sequenced sample: PBMCs. This CDR3 is CASSPRSGYGGNTIYF. CDR3 DNA: TGTGCCAGCTCACCACGGTCGGGTTATGGTGGAAACACCATATATTTT.